These 28 T cell receptor beta chains share one sample of origin, sequenced in a study of tumor and adjacent non-tumor tissue in lung cancer. A modified ARM-PCR protocol with three rounds of nested PCR amplified TCRbeta. TCRdb reanalysed the multiplex PCR reads using MiXCR and keeps one entry per CDR3 protein. The sample has nearly 50,000 distinct CDR3 sequences; less than 70% are singletons. The template was RNA from unsorted bulk tissue. More than 3 cm separated this lung sample from the edge of the tumor. Sequences were obtained from distant non-tumor lung tissue. The source of these receptors is a woman aged 70 to 79 with non-small cell lung cancer.

This clonotype has only one observation. Mismatch with germline at one junction end may stem from a read error. The rearrangement joins TRBV29-1 to TRBJ2-4; possible D gene TRBD1, 6 bases. Germline-derived CDR1 and CDR2 are SQVTM and ANQGSEA. The CDR3 is made up of 12 amino acids. The DNA for the CDR3 is TGCAGAGTTGGGACATCAAGGGACATTCAGTACTTC. The encoded protein is CRVGTSRDIQYF.

The chain uses TRBV6-6 and TRBJ2-6; possible D gene TRBD1, 6 bases. Trimming shortened V by 2 bases and J by 4 bases, and 9 bases separated the two germline ends. CDR3 size: 15 residues. Per germline, CDR1 MNHNY and CDR2 SVGAGI (reference sequence). The CDR3 sequence is CASSYRGWGANVLTF. DNA of the CDR3: TGTGCCAGCAGTTACAGGGGGTGGGGGGCCAACGTCCTGACTTTC.

This clonotype counts as medium-sized. J is TRBJ2-7 and V is TRBV11-1, with a possible D match to TRBD2 (5 bases). Trimming stripped 3 bases from V and 1 base from J, with 13 bases between. The CDR3 has 15 amino acids. Germline V CDR1 and CDR2: SGHAT, FQDESV (reference sequence). CDR3 sequence: CASSFFRTPSYEQYF. The CDR3 coding sequence is TGTGCCAGCAGCTTTTTTCGGACTCCATCCTACGAGCAGTACTTC.

This clonotype appeared many times. J is TRBJ1-6 and V is TRBV29-1; D gene ambiguous. V gave up 4 bases and J gave up 7 bases, with 11 bases separating them. The length of the CDR3 is 13 residues. The V gene's germline CDR1 is SQVTM and CDR2 ANQGSEA. The CDR3 protein is CSVGADFNSPLHF. The CDR3 DNA reads as TGCAGCGTTGGGGCCGACTTCAATTCACCCCTCCACTTT.

The count of this clonotype is one. Its ends do not fully match the called genes, so a read error is possible. The chain links TRBV6-1 to TRBJ2-7; D remains unclear. The CDR3 contains 13 residues. Germline CDR1 MNHNS, CDR2 SASEGT. The CDR3 loop reads CTSSDRKTYEQYF. The CDR3 bases are TGTACCAGCAGTGACCGAAAGACCTACGAGCAGTACTTC.

A remark on this clonotype: A junction boundary mismatches the germline segment, possibly from a read error. The chain employs TRBV12-3 or TRBV12-4 and TRBJ2-5; D might be TRBD1 (5 bases). The CDR3 totals 14 residues. CDR3 region: CVSSVTETEETQYF. CDR3 DNA sequence: TGTGTCAGCAGCGTGACAGAGACGGAAGAGACCCAGTACTTC.

This clonotype was detected only a few times. An end of the junction does not agree with germline; a read error may underlie this. The chain carries TRBV6-1 and TRBJ2-1; D gene uncertain. Per the germline V gene, CDR1 is MNHNS and CDR2 is SASEGT. The CDR3 length is 14 residues. The CDR3 reads CTSRLDGAYNEQFF. The CDR3, as DNA: TGTACCAGCAGGCTGGATGGTGCCTACAATGAGCAGTTCTTC.

As concerns this clonotype: No DNA is shown, since the ends of the CDR3 on it are uncertain; the CDR3 is the one TCRdb lists. The chain recombines TRBV11-1 with TRBJ1-2. CDR1 SGHAT and CDR2 FQDESV come from the germline V gene (reference sequence). The CDR3 is 14 residues long, counting both termini. This CDR3 is CASSHSGVRYSCTF.

With respect to this clonotype: At one end, the junction sequence differs from germline, possibly due to a read error. The chain combines TRBV4-1 with TRBJ1-1, with a possible D match to TRBD1 (5 bases). Germline-derived CDR1 and CDR2 are MGHRA and YSYEKL. The CDR3 has 16 amino acids. CDR3 in amino acids: CASSQVSQGVDTETFF. CDR3 coding DNA: TGCGCCAGCAGCCAAGTGAGTCAGGGTGTTGACACTGAAACTTTCTTT.

The chain joins TRBV13 to TRBJ1-2, with D possibly TRBD1 on 6 matching bases. The CDR3 runs to 17 residues. Germline loops: CDR1 PRHDT, CDR2 FYEKMQ (reference sequence). Trimming took off 9 bases at V and 1 base at J, with 24 bases between the two ends. CDR3 nucleotide sequence: TGTGCCAGTAGCACCATCCCGGGAGGGGGGTTTAACTATGGCTACACCTTC. It is translated as CASSTIPGGGFNYGYTF.

This clonotype appeared many times. The J gene is TRBJ1-1, the V gene TRBV28; D is unclear. V was clipped by 2 bases and J by 5 bases, with 6 bases between them. The CDR3 is made up of 12 amino acids. Germline CDR1 MDHEN, CDR2 SYDVKM. The CDR3 coding sequence is TGTGCCAGCAGTTTACAGCTAACTGAAGCTTTCTTT. The encoded protein is CASSLQLTEAFF.

The table lists this clonotype with many counts. The genes are TRBV30 and TRBJ2-1, with a tentative D call TRBD1 (5 bases). Trimming stripped 0 bases from V and 7 bases from J, with 13 bases between. This CDR3 is built from 14 residues. The germline V gene encodes CDR1 GTSNPN and CDR2 SVGIG (reference sequence). The DNA of the CDR3 is TGTGCCTGGAGTGTACGTCAGGGCAATAATGAGCAGTTCTTC. As protein: CAWSVRQGNNEQFF.

The chain links TRBV29-1 to TRBJ2-5, with D tentatively TRBD2 (5 bases). V lost 4 bases, J lost 4 bases, and 16 bases lay in between. This CDR3 contains 14 residues. The germline V gene has CDR1 SQVTM and CDR2 ANQGSEA. CDR3 sequence reads: CSVGRALGGETQYF. The CDR3 DNA is TGCAGCGTTGGTCGGGCTTTAGGAGGAGAGACCCAGTACTTC. Full variable domain (rest looked up from reference TRBV29-1 and TRBJ2-5): SAVISQKPSRDICQRGTSLTIQCQVDSQVTMMFWYRQQPGQSLTLIATANQGSEATYESGFVIDKFPISRPNLTFSTLTVSNMSPEDSSIYLCSVGRALGGETQYFGPGTRLLVL.

The chain employs TRBV12-3 or TRBV12-4 and TRBJ2-7; perhaps TRBD2 as D (5 bases). With 5 bases removed from V and 7 bases from J, the gap between germline ends came to 21 bases. The CDR3 has 15 amino acids. CDR3 in amino acids: CASSPEGSPYYEQYF. The CDR3, as DNA: TGTGCCAGCAGTCCCGAGGGCAGCCCATACTATGAGCAGTACTTC.

The chain carries TRBV3-1 and TRBJ1-5; 9 bases are shared with TRBD1. The CDR3 extends over 15 amino acids. The V and J ends lost 0 bases and 4 bases, in that order; junction bases with no gene match: 1. Germline V CDR1 and CDR2: LGHDT, YNNKEL (reference sequence). In DNA form, the CDR3 reads TGTGCCAGCAGCCAAGAGGGACAGGGAAATCAGCCCCAGCATTTT. Translation gives CASSQEGQGNQPQHF.

This clonotype was detected many times. This chain uses TRBV7-3 with TRBJ2-2; 9 bases align to TRBD1. The CDR3 extends over 16 amino acids. The junction had 8 bases not matched to a gene; V was cut back by 4 bases and J by 5 bases. CDR1 is SGHTA, CDR2 FQGTGA, per germline. The CDR3 coding sequence is TGTGCCAGCAGCTCGCCGACAGGGGGGGCAACCGGGGAGCTGTTTTTT. Translated: CASSSPTGGATGELFF.

There are a few counts of this clonotype. A much larger clone is a single base away; this may be a read error. This chain links TRBV28 with TRBJ2-3; D uncertain. Trimming removed 3 bases from V and 4 bases from J, with 20 bases in between. The CDR3 is 17 amino acids. Germline V lookup: CDR1 MDHEN, CDR2 SYDVKM. The DNA of the CDR3 is TGTGCCAGCAGTTTCTCGTTCGGCCACACGGTATCAGATACGCAGTATTTT. This gives the protein CASSFSFGHTVSDTQYF.

This chain connects TRBV6-2 or TRBV6-3 to TRBJ2-1, with D possibly TRBD1 on 5 matching bases. Germline V lookup: CDR1 MNHEY, CDR2 SVGEGT. The ends were cut back, 6 bases at V and 7 bases at J, with 10 bases in the middle. This CDR3 is built from 12 residues. CDR3 protein: CASRDTENEQFF. CDR3 nucleotide sequence: TGTGCCAGCAGGGACACAGAGAATGAGCAGTTCTTC.

Comment on this clonotype: A much larger clone differs from this one at a single base, so this may be a read error. This sequence joins TRBV28 and TRBJ1-6; D is perhaps TRBD1 (5 bases). The CDR3 spans 15 residues. Trimming took 1 base from V and 8 from J, leaving 12 bases between them. From germline, CDR1 is MDHEN and CDR2 SYDVKM. The CDR3 nucleotides read TGTGCCAGCAGTTTATTATCCGGGGGGGATTCACCCCTCCACTTT. It specifies CASSLLSGGDSPLHF.

The rearrangement joins TRBV6-6 to TRBJ1-2, with D possibly matching TRBD1 (5 bases). This CDR3 contains 13 residues. V shed 5 bases and J shed 12 bases, with 19 bases lying between them. The germline CDR1 and CDR2 sequences are MNHNY and SVGAGI (reference sequence). The chain's CDR3 is CASSSDGIWDHTF. CDR3 DNA sequence: TGTGCCAGCAGTAGTGACGGTATATGGGACCACACCTTC.

Worth noting for this clonotype: As the CDR3 is not closed by the conserved phenylalanine or tryptophan, this likely results from a read error. The V gene is TRBV28, the J gene TRBJ2-1; D gene unclear. The CDR3 has 14 amino acids. V was shortened by 6 bases and J by 5 bases, with 14 bases between the two germline ends. Per the germline V gene, CDR1 is MDHEN and CDR2 is SYDVKM. The CDR3 loop reads CASRVDPTDNEQFL. In DNA, the CDR3 is TGTGCCAGCAGAGTGGATCCGACTGACAATGAGCAGTTCTTG.

In regard to this clonotype: Because the CDR3 is missing its conserved closing phenylalanine or tryptophan, this is likely a read error. CDR3 bases: TGTGCCAGCAGCATCCGGGACGGCGCTTTCATGAACACTGAAGCTTTCTTA. Its protein product is CASSIRDGAFMNTEAFL. This chain links TRBV5-1 with TRBJ1-1, with D perhaps matching TRBD1 (5 bases). The CDR3 extends over 17 amino acids. Germline loops: CDR1 SGHRS, CDR2 YFSETQ.

This clonotype appeared a few times. The chain joins TRBV7-2 to TRBJ1-5; 9 bases are shared with TRBD1. The CDR3 is 17 residues long. Germline V gene sequence: CDR1 SGHTA, CDR2 FQGNSA. Unmatched junction bases numbered 12, after V lost 5 bases and J lost 4 bases. CDR3 sequence: CASSQETGGAWNQPQHF. DNA of the CDR3: TGTGCCAGCAGCCAAGAAACAGGGGGCGCTTGGAATCAGCCCCAGCATTTT.

In its sample, this clonotype was seen once. This may arise from a read error, as a much more abundant clone is one base away. The rearrangement links TRBV28 to TRBJ1-1; D remains ambiguous. V lost 6 bases and J 5 bases, leaving 10 bases between the germline ends. CDR3 size: 12 residues. Germline CDR1 reads MDHEN; CDR2 reads SYDVKM. The DNA for the CDR3 is TGTGCCAGCAGATTACAGCTAACTGAAGCTTTCTTT. Encoded protein: CASRLQLTEAFF.

V and J are TRBV29-1 and TRBJ2-3; 7 bases fit TRBD1. The CDR3 sequence is 15 residues long. Trimming took 2 bases from V and 8 from J; bases not matched to a gene: 13. CDR1 is SQVTM, CDR2 ANQGSEA, per germline. CDR3 in DNA: TGCAGCGTTGAAATGGACAGGAGAATTTCAGTTACGCAGTATTTT. Translation: CSVEMDRRISVTQYF.

Details on this clonotype: A read error may produce the germline difference seen at one junction end. CDR3 sequence: CVSGAGTGTLDTQYF. The CDR3 DNA is TGTGTTAGTGGAGCCGGGACAGGGACCTTGGATACGCAGTATTTT. The J gene is TRBJ2-3, the V gene TRBV12-5, with 9 positions matching TRBD1. CDR3 length: 15 amino acids. Germline V gives CDR1 LGHNT, CDR2 FRNRAP.

Worth noting for this clonotype: The junction and the germline gene differ at one end; a read error may be behind it. The chain carries TRBV11-2 and TRBJ2-3; D not resolved. This CDR3 contains 12 residues. Germline-derived CDR1 and CDR2 are SGHAT and FQNNGV. CDR3 in amino acids: CACTLYEDAQYF. DNA of the CDR3: TGTGCCTGCACCCTTTATGAAGATGCGCAGTATTTT.

About this clonotype: The junction and the germline gene differ at one end; a read error may be behind it. The V and J genes are TRBV6-5 and TRBJ2-6, with D possibly being TRBD1 (6 bases). The CDR3 consists of 15 residues. Germline CDR1 and CDR2: MNHEY and SVGAGI. The CDR3 DNA reads TGTGCCAGTAGACGGGACATATCTGAGGCCAACGTCCTGACTTTC. As protein: CASRRDISEANVLTF.